This T cell receptor (beta chain) was captured by sequencing in a study of Graves' ophthalmopathy and Graves' hyperthyroidism. Being free of ophthalmopathy for 18 months of follow-up defined stable hyperthyroidism. Hyperthyroidism patients were newly diagnosed, under 2 months' duration, aged 18 to 65. Clinical symptoms, serum thyroxine, TRAb, thyroid ultrasound and orbital computed tomography determined diagnosis. The study, taken as a whole, reports: In predicting ophthalmopathy progression, the model reached over 70% sensitivity and 72% to 85% specificity.

This CDR3 is built from 14 residues. In germline, CDR1 is SGHAT, CDR2 FQNNGV. Trimming pared 7 bases from V and 1 base from J, leaving 13 bases between. Scientists amplified the TCR beta CDR3 regions from RNA transcripts. The workflow started with a first-round RT-PCR run with HTBI primers and then moved on to a second-round multiplex PCR. From the multiplex PCR reads, TCRdb called clonotypes with MiXCR, one entry per CDR3 protein. The sample gives a few hundred thousand distinct CDR3 sequences, roughly 14% of which show up once; 5.5% to 8% is in the top ten. This clonotype was observed at least ten times. Its antigen is not known.

Sequenced input: peripheral blood. The chain carries TRBV11-2 and TRBJ1-1; D is ambiguous. This TCR was sampled from a woman aged 18-29 years with stable Graves' hyperthyroidism. CDR3 in DNA: TGTGCCAGCATCCCCGGTTTGGGGAACACTGAAGCTTTCTTT. Translating it yields CASIPGLGNTEAFF.